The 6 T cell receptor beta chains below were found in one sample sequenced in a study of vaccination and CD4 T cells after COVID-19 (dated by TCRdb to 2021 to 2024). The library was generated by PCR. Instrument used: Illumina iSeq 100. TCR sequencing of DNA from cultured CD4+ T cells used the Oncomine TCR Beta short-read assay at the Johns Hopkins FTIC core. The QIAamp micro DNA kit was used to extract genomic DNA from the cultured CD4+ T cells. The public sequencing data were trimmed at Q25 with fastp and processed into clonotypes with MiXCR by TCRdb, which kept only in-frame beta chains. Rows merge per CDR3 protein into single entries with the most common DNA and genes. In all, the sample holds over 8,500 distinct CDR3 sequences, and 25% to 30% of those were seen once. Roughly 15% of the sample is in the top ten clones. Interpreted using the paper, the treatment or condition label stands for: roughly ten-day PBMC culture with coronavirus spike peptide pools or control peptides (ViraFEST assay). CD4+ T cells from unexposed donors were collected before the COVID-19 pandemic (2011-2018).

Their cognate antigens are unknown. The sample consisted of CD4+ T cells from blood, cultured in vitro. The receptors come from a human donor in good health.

This CDR3 is CASSSRLLTYMDTNEQYF. The CDR3 DNA sequence: TGTGCCAGCAGTTCCCGCCTCCTAACATATATGGATACGAACGAGCAGTACTTC. The chain combines TRBV6-2 or TRBV6-3 with TRBJ2-7; no clear D. Between the trimmed V and J ends, which lost 4 bases and 5 bases, there was a span of 27 bases. The length of the CDR3 is 18 residues. CDR1 is MNHEY and CDR2 is SVGEGT in the germline V gene.

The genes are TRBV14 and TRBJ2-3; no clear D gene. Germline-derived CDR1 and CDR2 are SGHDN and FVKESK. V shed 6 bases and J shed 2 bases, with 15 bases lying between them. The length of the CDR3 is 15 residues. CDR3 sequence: CASRSALSYTDTQYF. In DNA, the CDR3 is TGTGCCAGCAGGTCGGCGCTATCATACACAGATACGCAGTATTTT.

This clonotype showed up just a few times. The CDR3 DNA is TGCAGTGCTAGAGAAGGTCGGGCCATAGTGGATGCGTATTTT. Its translation: CSAREGRAIVDAYF. The chain carries TRBV20-1 and TRBJ2-3; no clear D. V lost 0 bases and J 14 bases, leaving 21 bases between the germline ends. Germline V lookup: CDR1 DFQATT, CDR2 SNEGSKA (reference sequence). The CDR3 has 14 residues.

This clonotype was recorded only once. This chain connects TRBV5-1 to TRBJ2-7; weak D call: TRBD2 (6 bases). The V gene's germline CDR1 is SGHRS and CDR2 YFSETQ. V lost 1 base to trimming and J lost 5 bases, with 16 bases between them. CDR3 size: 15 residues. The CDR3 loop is CASSLYRPPGDEQYF. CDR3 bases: TGCGCCAGCAGCTTGTATCGGCCGCCGGGGGACGAGCAGTACTTC.

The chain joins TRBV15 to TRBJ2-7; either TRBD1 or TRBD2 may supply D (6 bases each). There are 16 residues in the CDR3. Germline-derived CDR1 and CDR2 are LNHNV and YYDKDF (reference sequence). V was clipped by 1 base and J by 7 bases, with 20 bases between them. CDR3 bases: TGTGCCACCAGCAGAGCCGGGGGCAGGGAGGACCGGGAGCAGTACTTC. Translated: CATSRAGGREDREQYF.

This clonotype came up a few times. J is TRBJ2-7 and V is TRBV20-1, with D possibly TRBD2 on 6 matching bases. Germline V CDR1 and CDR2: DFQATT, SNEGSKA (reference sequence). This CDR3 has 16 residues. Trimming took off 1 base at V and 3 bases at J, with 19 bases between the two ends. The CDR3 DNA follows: TGCAGTGCTAGAGGCCCAGTTGCGGGATCACTCTACGAGCAGTACTTC. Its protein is CSARGPVAGSLYEQYF.